These T cell receptor beta chains were read from a single sample in a study of cytomegalovirus exposure and HLA in healthy donors. Generated by immunoSEQ multiplex PCR, the TCRdb table keeps only in-frame clones and is missing some. Of 100,000 to 150,000 clones listed, about 81% were seen once; the top ten hold about 1%. Sample: PBMCs. The origin of the receptors is a woman aged 30 to 39 in good health and CMV-seronegative. The CDR3 runs from the conserved cysteine through the conserved F or W. Each record gives: clone size, CDR3 length, D gene, V gene, J gene, CDR3 DNA, CDR3 protein. D genes are given only for firm matches. Some rows have no size entry. The others give once, few or many, or a class for an expanded clone.

size: few
length: 15
D: TRBD2
V: TRBV6-4
J: TRBJ2-7
DNA: TGTGCCAGCGGCCAGCGGGAGGGGGGGGACTACGAGCAGTACTTC
CDR3: CASGQREGGDYEQYF

size: -
length: 14
D: -
V: TRBV9
J: TRBJ2-1
DNA: TGTGCCAGCAGCGGGGGGGGGCCCGACAATGAGCAGTTCTTC
CDR3: CASSGGGPDNEQFF

size: -
length: 14
D: TRBD1
V: TRBV5-1
J: TRBJ2-7
DNA: TGCGCCAGCAGCTTGGGACAGGGGTTCTACGAGCAGTACTTC
CDR3: CASSLGQGFYEQYF

size: -
length: 15
D: -
V: TRBV6-5
J: TRBJ2-7
DNA: TGTGCCAGCAGTTTTGCCCCTGAGATGTCCTACGAGCAGTACTTC
CDR3: CASSFAPEMSYEQYF

size: -
length: 15
D: TRBD1
V: TRBV7-6
J: TRBJ2-7
DNA: TGTGCCAGCAGCTTACGACAGGGCACAGGCTACGAGCAGTACTTC
CDR3: CASSLRQGTGYEQYF

size: -
length: 15
D: -
V: TRBV9
J: TRBJ2-2
DNA: TGTGCCAGCAGCGCAAGGGGACTCCAACACCGGGAGCTGTTTTTT
CDR3: CASSARGLQHRELFF

size: -
length: 15
D: TRBD1
V: TRBV6-1
J: TRBJ2-2
DNA: TGTGCCAGCAGTGAAACAGGGGCAGGTACCGGGGAGCTGTTTTTT
CDR3: CASSETGAGTGELFF

size: -
length: 12
D: TRBD2
V: TRBV30
J: TRBJ2-7
DNA: TGTGCCGCCGGGGGGAATATATACGAGCAGTACTTC
CDR3: CAAGGNIYEQYF

size: -
length: 14
D: -
V: TRBV5-6
J: TRBJ2-3
DNA: TGTGCCAGCAGCTTGGGACAGCTCACAGATACGCAGTATTTT
CDR3: CASSLGQLTDTQYF

size: -
length: 14
D: -
V: TRBV2
J: TRBJ1-2
DNA: TGTGCCAGCAGATTGGACAGTTTTACCTATGGCTACACCTTC
CDR3: CASRLDSFTYGYTF

size: -
length: 16
D: TRBD1
V: TRBV27
J: TRBJ1-4
DNA: TGTGCCAGCAGTCCGCACTCAGGGGGTGGTAATGAAAAACTGTTTTTT
CDR3: CASSPHSGGGNEKLFF

size: -
length: 16
D: TRBD1
V: TRBV5-1
J: TRBJ1-4
DNA: TGCGCCAGCAGCTGGGGACAGGAGGCAACTAATGAAAAACTGTTTTTT
CDR3: CASSWGQEATNEKLFF

size: -
length: 11
D: -
V: TRBV29-1
J: TRBJ2-3
DNA: TGCAGCGCCGGGAGCACAGATACGCAGTATTTT
CDR3: CSAGSTDTQYF

size: -
length: 15
D: TRBD2
V: TRBV18
J: TRBJ2-2
DNA: TGTGCCAGCTCACCAGTAGCGGGAGTCCCCGGGGAGCTGTTTTTT
CDR3: CASSPVAGVPGELFF

size: once
length: 13
D: TRBD1
V: TRBV5-1
J: TRBJ1-2
DNA: TGCGCCAGCAGCTCAGGACAGGGGTATGGCTACACCTTC
CDR3: CASSSGQGYGYTF

size: -
length: 13
D: -
V: TRBV7-9
J: TRBJ2-5
DNA: TGTGCCAGCAGCCAGGCCGGGGGAGAGACCCAGTACTTC
CDR3: CASSQAGGETQYF

size: -
length: 19
D: -
V: TRBV5-6
J: TRBJ2-5
DNA: TGTGCCAGCAGCTTGGCTGGCGTGGGGGCGCTTGTCCGCCAAGAGACCCAGTACTTC
CDR3: CASSLAGVGALVRQETQYF

size: -
length: 14
D: TRBD2
V: TRBV11-1
J: TRBJ2-3
DNA: TGTGCCAGCAGCTTTAGCGGGAGTGGTGATACGCAGTATTTT
CDR3: CASSFSGSGDTQYF

size: -
length: 17
D: -
V: TRBV4-1
J: TRBJ1-5
DNA: TGCGCCAGCAGCCAAGAAGGTGGAGGGCATAGCAATCAGCCCCAGCATTTT
CDR3: CASSQEGGGHSNQPQHF

size: -
length: 15
D: TRBD2
V: TRBV5-8
J: TRBJ2-5
DNA: TGTGCCAGCAGCTGGGGACTAGCGGGGATCGAGACCCAGTACTTC
CDR3: CASSWGLAGIETQYF

size: -
length: 15
D: TRBD1
V: TRBV6-5
J: TRBJ1-1
DNA: TGTGCCAGCAGTTACACGACAGGGGGTACGACTGAAGCTTTCTTT
CDR3: CASSYTTGGTTEAFF

size: -
length: 16
D: TRBD1
V: TRBV15
J: TRBJ1-5
DNA: TGTGCCACCAGCAGAACTCGAGGACAGGGGAATCAGCCCCAGCATTTT
CDR3: CATSRTRGQGNQPQHF

size: -
length: 17
D: TRBD2
V: TRBV4-1
J: TRBJ2-1
DNA: TGCGCCAGCAGCCAAACCCTGACTAGCTCCTCCTACAATGAGCAGTTCTTC
CDR3: CASSQTLTSSSYNEQFF

size: few
length: 15
D: TRBD2
V: TRBV4-3
J: TRBJ2-1
DNA: TGCGCCAGCAGCAGACTAGCGGGAGGGAACAATGAGCAGTTCTTC
CDR3: CASSRLAGGNNEQFF

size: -
length: 15
D: TRBD1
V: TRBV6-1
J: TRBJ1-5
DNA: TGTGCCAGCAGGACAGGGGCAGGGGGCAATCAGCCCCAGCATTTT
CDR3: CASRTGAGGNQPQHF

size: -
length: 13
D: -
V: TRBV15
J: TRBJ2-1
DNA: TGTGCCACCAGCTACGGGACTGGCAATGAGCAGTTCTTC
CDR3: CATSYGTGNEQFF

size: -
length: 15
D: -
V: TRBV2
J: TRBJ1-4
DNA: TGTGCCAGCAGCCGGTCGGCAGGGTCGAATGAAAAACTGTTTTTT
CDR3: CASSRSAGSNEKLFF

size: -
length: 14
D: -
V: TRBV10-3
J: TRBJ2-7
DNA: TGTGCCATTTTGGACCGGGACAACACCTACGAGCAGTACTTC
CDR3: CAILDRDNTYEQYF

size: few
length: 13
D: -
V: TRBV7-8
J: TRBJ2-7
DNA: TGTGCCAGCAGCTTAGCCGGGACCTACGAGCAGTACTTC
CDR3: CASSLAGTYEQYF

size: once
length: 12
D: TRBD1
V: TRBV7-9
J: TRBJ1-2
DNA: TGTGCCAGCAGCCCAGACAGGGGAATGTACACCTTC
CDR3: CASSPDRGMYTF

size: once
length: 16
D: -
V: TRBV30
J: TRBJ1-6
DNA: TGTGCCTTATCGGTGGGCGACAGGTGGGCTTTTTCACCCCTCCACTTT
CDR3: CALSVGDRWAFSPLHF

size: -
length: 15
D: TRBD1
V: TRBV10-3
J: TRBJ1-1
DNA: TGTGCCATCAGTGAGTCCGGGCAGGGGGTTACTGAAGCTTTCTTT
CDR3: CAISESGQGVTEAFF

size: -
length: 12
D: -
V: TRBV19
J: TRBJ1-2
DNA: TGTGCCAGTACCCGACCAGGGTATGGCTACACCTTC
CDR3: CASTRPGYGYTF

size: -
length: 14
D: TRBD1
V: TRBV6-5
J: TRBJ1-2
DNA: TGTGCCAGCAGGCCGGACAGGGGATCCTATGGCTACACCTTC
CDR3: CASRPDRGSYGYTF

size: -
length: 15
D: -
V: TRBV6-5
J: TRBJ2-5
DNA: TGTGCCAGCAGTGGCCGACAGGGACTGGGCGAGACCCAGTACTTC
CDR3: CASSGRQGLGETQYF

size: -
length: 15
D: TRBD1
V: TRBV2
J: TRBJ1-5
DNA: TGTGCCAGCAGTGATAGCGGACAGGACAATCAGCCCCAGCATTTT
CDR3: CASSDSGQDNQPQHF

size: -
length: 14
D: -
V: TRBV5-1
J: TRBJ2-3
DNA: TGCGCCAGCAGCTTATCCGGTTACACAGATACGCAGTATTTT
CDR3: CASSLSGYTDTQYF

size: -
length: 16
D: -
V: TRBV14
J: TRBJ2-5
DNA: TGTGCCAGCAGCCAAGTGTTGTTCCGGGGAAAAGAGACCCAGTACTTC
CDR3: CASSQVLFRGKETQYF

size: once
length: 13
D: TRBD1
V: TRBV5-4
J: TRBJ1-1
DNA: TGTGCCAGCAGGGGACAGGGTTATACTGAAGCTTTCTTT
CDR3: CASRGQGYTEAFF

size: -
length: 13
D: -
V: TRBV7-3
J: TRBJ2-3
DNA: TGTGCCAGCAGCCCTAAAGACACAGATACGCAGTATTTT
CDR3: CASSPKDTDTQYF

size: -
length: 12
D: -
V: TRBV12-5
J: TRBJ2-3
DNA: TGTGCTAGTGAACGGAGCACAGATACGCAGTATTTT
CDR3: CASERSTDTQYF

size: -
length: 15
D: TRBD1
V: TRBV5-1
J: TRBJ2-2
DNA: TGCGCCAGCAGCCCAGGGACAGCAAACACCGGGGAGCTGTTTTTT
CDR3: CASSPGTANTGELFF

size: -
length: 11
D: -
V: TRBV7-6
J: TRBJ1-1
DNA: TGTGCCAGCAGCAATCAGGCGGAAGCTTTCTTT
CDR3: CASSNQAEAFF

size: -
length: 16
D: -
V: TRBV6-5
J: TRBJ1-4
DNA: TGTGCCAGCAGTTACACCCCAATCCTGGACACAGGAAAACTGTTTTTT
CDR3: CASSYTPILDTGKLFF

size: -
length: 13
D: TRBD1
V: TRBV10-2
J: TRBJ2-5
DNA: TGCGCCAGCAGTGTAATGACAGGGGTGAGCCAGTACTTC
CDR3: CASSVMTGVSQYF

size: -
length: 12
D: -
V: TRBV11-3
J: TRBJ2-2
DNA: TGTGCCAGCACCAATGGGAGCGGGGAGCTGTTTTTT
CDR3: CASTNGSGELFF

size: -
length: 12
D: -
V: TRBV18
J: TRBJ2-3
DNA: TGTGCCAGCTCCCGCCAGGGAGATACGCAGTATTTT
CDR3: CASSRQGDTQYF

size: -
length: 16
D: TRBD1
V: TRBV7-9
J: TRBJ1-2
DNA: TGTGCCAGCAGCTTAGGTACCGGATGGGACAGCTATGGCTACACCTTC
CDR3: CASSLGTGWDSYGYTF

size: -
length: 13
D: TRBD1
V: TRBV7-2
J: TRBJ1-2
DNA: TGTGCCAGCGTCCGGGACAGGGACTACGGCTACACCTTC
CDR3: CASVRDRDYGYTF

size: -
length: 18
D: TRBD2
V: TRBV30
J: TRBJ2-2
DNA: TGTGCCTGGAGTGTAGGACTAGCGGGATTACGGATAACCGGGGAGCTGTTTTTT
CDR3: CAWSVGLAGLRITGELFF

size: -
length: 15
D: TRBD2
V: TRBV6-1
J: TRBJ2-5
DNA: TGTGCCAGCACAAACCTCGGGGGGGGAGGAGAGACCCAGTACTTC
CDR3: CASTNLGGGGETQYF

size: -
length: 16
D: -
V: TRBV5-4
J: TRBJ1-2
DNA: TGTGCCAGCAGCCCCAGCCCGGGACACCTGGAGTATGGCTACACCTTC
CDR3: CASSPSPGHLEYGYTF

size: once
length: 16
D: TRBD2
V: TRBV5-1
J: TRBJ2-1
DNA: TGCGCCAGCAGCCCACCTCTAGCGGGAGGGGGTAATGAGCAGTTCTTC
CDR3: CASSPPLAGGGNEQFF

size: -
length: 19
D: TRBD2
V: TRBV4-3
J: TRBJ2-7
DNA: TGCGCCAGCAGCCCCCAGGGACTAGCGGGAGTCGGAACTACCTACGAGCAGTACTTC
CDR3: CASSPQGLAGVGTTYEQYF

size: few
length: 16
D: TRBD2
V: TRBV7-8
J: TRBJ2-3
DNA: TGTGCCAGCAGCTTAGTTCTCGGGAGGGGGACAGATACGCAGTATTTT
CDR3: CASSLVLGRGTDTQYF

size: -
length: 15
D: -
V: TRBV5-5
J: TRBJ1-4
DNA: TGTGCCAGCAGCTTACAGGGTGCTGCGGGTGAAAAACTGTTTTTT
CDR3: CASSLQGAAGEKLFF

size: -
length: 14
D: -
V: TRBV7-7
J: TRBJ2-1
DNA: TGTGCTAGCAGCTTAGCCGCAGGGGGGTCTGAGCAGTTCTTC
CDR3: CASSLAAGGSEQFF

size: few
length: 13
D: TRBD1
V: TRBV28
J: TRBJ1-1
DNA: TGTGCCAGCACCTTCCCAGGGGGCACTGAAGCTTTCTTT
CDR3: CASTFPGGTEAFF

size: -
length: 21
D: -
V: TRBV6-1
J: TRBJ2-1
DNA: TGTGCCAGCAGTGAAGCGGGACTCTACCGGGGCCTAATTTCCTCGTACAATGAGCAGTTCTTC
CDR3: CASSEAGLYRGLISSYNEQFF